This passage covers 17 T cell receptor beta chains from one sample sequenced in a study of technical replicates of blood from a few donors. Sequencing was performed with immunoSEQ multiplex PCR; in TCRdb, only in-frame clones are kept and a portion is missing. The profile covers 60,000 to 85,000 clones, with approximately 94% appearing a single time and over 0.35% taken by the ten largest. Specimen: T cells isolated from PBMCs. These receptors came from a human donor in good health.

CDR3: CASSPQGQGYNEQFF. The CDR3 DNA sequence: TGTGCCAGCAGTCCCCAGGGACAGGGTTACAATGAGCAGTTCTTC. The V call is TRBV28, the J call TRBJ2-1, with 9 bases that match TRBD1. Unmatched junction bases numbered 6, after V lost 5 bases and J lost 4 bases. Germline CDR1 is MDHEN and CDR2 is SYDVKM. This CDR3 is built from 15 residues.

This clone was seen a single time. This chain uses TRBV11-3 with TRBJ2-5, with unresolved D. This CDR3 region has 14 residues. Per the germline V gene, CDR1 is SGHNT and CDR2 is YENEEA. V shed 2 bases and J shed 0 bases, with 7 bases lying between them. CDR3 amino acids: CASSLSRDQETQYF. The CDR3 coding sequence is TGTGCCAGCAGCTTAAGCCGAGACCAAGAGACCCAGTACTTC. The full variable domain, in which reference TRBV11-3 and TRBJ2-5 provide the parts outside the CDR3, is EAGVVQSPRYKIIEKKQPVAFWCNPISGHNTLYWYLQNLGQGPELLIRYENEEAVDDSQLPKDRFSAERLKGVDSTLKIQPAELGDSAVYLCASSLSRDQETQYFGPGTRLLVL.

This sequence joins TRBV11-1 and TRBJ2-1, with 7 bases lining up with TRBD2. Germline CDR1 SGHAT, CDR2 FQDESV (reference sequence). V dropped 4 bases and J dropped 2; count of bases not matched to a gene: 2. The CDR3 runs 14 residues. CDR3 DNA: TGTGCCAGCAGCTCCGGGGGGACCTACAATGAGCAGTTCTTC. Its protein product is CASSSGGTYNEQFF.

The rearrangement joins TRBV11-2 to TRBJ1-2; possibly TRBD1 for D (5 bases). Germline loops: CDR1 SGHAT, CDR2 FQNNGV. Trimming removed 6 bases from V and 6 bases from J, with 17 bases in between. The CDR3 spans 14 residues. Here the CDR3 reads CASRSGAGRDGYTF. The CDR3 nucleotides read TGTGCCAGCAGGAGCGGGGCAGGGAGGGATGGCTACACCTTC.

With regard to this clone: Other DNA sequences in the same sample also yield this CDR3. The chain carries TRBV6-6 and TRBJ2-2, with 8 bases fitting TRBD2. The CDR3 is 15 amino acids. The germline gives CDR1 MNHNY, CDR2 SVGAGI (reference sequence). The J segment lost 5 bases and the V segment lost 6 bases, leaving 8 bases of the junction unmatched. The CDR3 spells CASRLTSGGTGELFF. The CDR3 nucleotides read TGTGCCAGCAGATTAACTAGCGGCGGGACCGGGGAGCTGTTTTTT.

The chain has TRBV10-3 and TRBJ2-7, with D perhaps matching TRBD1 (6 bases). Per germline, CDR1 ENHRY and CDR2 SYGVKD. V lost 8 bases to trimming and J lost 3 bases, with 11 bases between them. The CDR3 has 12 residues. In DNA, the CDR3 is TGTGCCATCGGGGACACCGGCTACGAGCAGTACTTC. Translation gives CAIGDTGYEQYF.

V usage is TRBV4-1 and J usage is TRBJ2-1; 9 bases fit TRBD1. With V trimmed by 0 bases and J by 9 bases, 3 bases remained unmatched. This CDR3 contains 14 residues. The germline CDR1 and CDR2 sequences are MGHRA and YSYEKL. The CDR3 here is CASSQDRDRAEQFF. The CDR3 region has the DNA TGCGCCAGCAGCCAAGATAGGGACAGGGCTGAGCAGTTCTTC.

The chain combines TRBV9 with TRBJ2-1; D is unclear. V gave up 0 bases and J gave up 0 bases, with 7 bases separating them. This CDR3 is built from 15 residues. The germline V gene encodes CDR1 SGDLS and CDR2 YYNGEE. CDR3 coding DNA: TGTGCCAGCAGCGTAGGCCTGAGCTCCTACAATGAGCAGTTCTTC. Its translation: CASSVGLSSYNEQFF.

This chain joins TRBV19 and TRBJ2-7; D remains unclear. Trimming removed 3 bases at V and 3 bases at J, with 12 bases between. CDR1 and CDR2 from the germline V gene are LNHDA and SQIVND (reference sequence). The CDR3 length is 14 residues. The CDR3 region has the DNA TGTGCCAGTAGTATGATGGGCAGTTACTACGAGCAGTACTTC. This encodes CASSMMGSYYEQYF.

This clone was counted a few times. The J gene is TRBJ2-7, the V gene TRBV28, with TRBD2 matching over 7 bases. The CDR3 is 15 residues long. V lost 8 bases, J lost 3 bases, and 13 bases stayed unmatched. Germline assignment: CDR1 MDHEN and CDR2 SYDVKM. CDR3 nucleotides: TGTGCCAGCCGTACGCCTCTGGGAGGGGACTACGAGCAGTACTTC. Protein product: CASRTPLGGDYEQYF.

This sequence joins TRBV9 and TRBJ2-2; the D gene is possibly TRBD2 (5 bases). V lost 1 base and J lost 0, with 16 bases in between. This CDR3 has 18 amino acids. Germline assignment: CDR1 SGDLS and CDR2 YYNGEE. The CDR3 spells CASSVNLREQTNTGELFF. In DNA form, the CDR3 reads TGTGCCAGCAGCGTAAATTTGAGGGAACAGACGAACACCGGGGAGCTGTTTTTT.

This chain joins TRBV5-4 and TRBJ2-1; TRBD2 agrees at 15 bases. From germline, CDR1 is SGHNT and CDR2 YYREEE (reference sequence). Germline trimming cut 0 bases from V and 9 bases from J; bases unmatched to any gene: 13. The CDR3 has 19 residues. In DNA form, the CDR3 reads TGTGCCAGCAGCTTGGCCTGGACTAGCGGGAGGGCCCTCGGGGGTGAGCAGTTCTTC. As protein: CASSLAWTSGRALGGEQFF.

The chain joins TRBV15 to TRBJ1-2, with 10 bases aligning to TRBD1. The V and J ends lost 8 bases and 4 bases, in that order; junction bases with no gene match: 7. This CDR3 region has 14 residues. CDR1 and CDR2 (germline): LNHNV, YYDKDF (reference sequence). CDR3 sequence: CATWDRGSGYGYTF. DNA of the CDR3: TGTGCCACCTGGGACAGGGGCTCTGGCTATGGCTACACCTTC.

CDR3 residues: CASSQDAGGPNEQFF. The CDR3 bases are TGTGCCAGCAGCCAAGATGCGGGAGGGCCTAATGAGCAGTTCTTC. This rearrangement joins TRBV4-2 to TRBJ2-1; 9 bases align to TRBD2. The CDR3 is 15 residues long. The ends lost 0 bases at V and 7 bases at J; junction bases unmatched: 4. Germline assignment: CDR1 LGHNA and CDR2 YNFKEQ.

The chain is built from TRBV29-1 and TRBJ1-2; D is possibly TRBD1 (5 bases). CDR1 is SQVTM and CDR2 is ANQGSEA in the germline V gene. CDR3 length: 11 residues. Trimming stripped 4 bases from V and 4 bases from J, with 7 bases between. This CDR3 reads CSVGDFYGYTF. The CDR3, as DNA: TGCAGCGTTGGGGACTTCTATGGCTACACCTTC.

The chain links TRBV28 to TRBJ2-3; TRBD2 is a possible D gene (5 bases). The V gene's germline CDR1 is MDHEN and CDR2 SYDVKM. This CDR3 spans 15 amino acids. V gave up 2 bases and J gave up 2 bases, with 11 bases separating them. The CDR3 coding sequence is TGTGCCAGCAGTTTAGGGGAGCTACTCACAGATACGCAGTATTTT. It codes for CASSLGELLTDTQYF.

The CDR3: CASSLQLGTAYNSYEQYF. In nucleotides, the CDR3 is TGTGCCAGCAGTCTTCAACTCGGGACAGCCTATAATTCGTACGAGCAGTACTTC. V gene TRBV4-2 combines with J gene TRBJ2-7; 7 bases line up with TRBD1. Germline CDR1 and CDR2: LGHNA and YNFKEQ. V dropped 6 bases and J dropped 4; count of bases not matched to a gene: 21. This CDR3 spans 18 amino acids.